This T cell receptor beta chain stems from a study of regulatory T cells in long-lasting Graves disease. Time point denoted: newly diagnosed GD, antithyroid drugs for less than 3 months. The TCR library was made from RNA that had been extracted from PBMCs in TRIzol. The CDR3 has 15 residues. CDR1 and CDR2 (germline): SGHNT, YENEEA. V lost 5 bases, J lost 7 bases, and 21 bases lay in between. Building of the TCR beta libraries involved iRepertoire HTBI primers and Arm-PCR of CDR3 regions. TCRdb recomputed calls from the multiplex PCR reads with MiXCR, one row per CDR3 protein. The table records 450,000 to 600,000 distinct CDR3 sequences, around 15% of them present only once. Note on this clonotype: A much larger clone is a single base away; this may be a read error.

This same sample was also taken into another study, of T cells in Graves' hyperthyroidism and ophthalmopathy. That paper adds: The HTBI primer set was used in a first-round RT-PCR of the TCR CDR3.

The source was peripheral blood mononuclear cells (PBMCs), collected at new diagnosis, from a patient treated with antithyroid drugs. The chain carries TRBV11-3 and TRBJ2-7; unclear D gene. The source is a man between 40 and 49 years old with Graves disease. CDR3 DNA: TGTGCCAGCAGCCCACAACCGGGTCCCAAGAATGAGCAGTACTTC. This gives the protein CASSPQPGPKNEQYF. Supplemented by reference TRBV11-3 and TRBJ2-7, the full variable domain reads EAGVVQSPRYKIIEKKQPVAFWCNPISGHNTLYWYLQNLGQGPELLIRYENEEAVDDSQLPKDRFSAERLKGVDSTLKIQPAELGDSAVYLCASSPQPGPKNEQYFGPGTRLTVT.